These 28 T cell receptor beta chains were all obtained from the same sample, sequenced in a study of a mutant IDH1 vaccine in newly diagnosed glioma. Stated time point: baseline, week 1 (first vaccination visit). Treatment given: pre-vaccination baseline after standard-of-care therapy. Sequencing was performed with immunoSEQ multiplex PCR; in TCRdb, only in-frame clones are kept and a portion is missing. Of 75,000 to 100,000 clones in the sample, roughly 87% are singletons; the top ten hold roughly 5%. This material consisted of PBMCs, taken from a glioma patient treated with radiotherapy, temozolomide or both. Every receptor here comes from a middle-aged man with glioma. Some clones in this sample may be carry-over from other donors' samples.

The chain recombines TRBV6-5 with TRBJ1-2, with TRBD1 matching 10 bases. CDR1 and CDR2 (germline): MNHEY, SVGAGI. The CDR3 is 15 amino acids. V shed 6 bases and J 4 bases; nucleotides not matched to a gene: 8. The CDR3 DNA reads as TGTGCCAGCAGCCAGGGGGGACAGGGGATCTATGGCTACACCTTC. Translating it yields CASSQGGQGIYGYTF.

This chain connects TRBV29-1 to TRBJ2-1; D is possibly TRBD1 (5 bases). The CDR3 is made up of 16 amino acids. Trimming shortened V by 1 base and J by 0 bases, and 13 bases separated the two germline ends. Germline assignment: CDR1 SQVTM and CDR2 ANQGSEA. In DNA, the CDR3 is TGCAGCGTTGAAGGTTCCCTGGGGCTCTCCTACAATGAGCAGTTCTTC. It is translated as CSVEGSLGLSYNEQFF.

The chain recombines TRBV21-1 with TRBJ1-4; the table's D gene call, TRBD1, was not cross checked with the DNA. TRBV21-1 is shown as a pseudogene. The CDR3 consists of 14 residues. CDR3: CASKIQGQGEKLFF. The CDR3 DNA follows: TGTGCCAGCAAAATACAGGGACAGGGGGAAAAACTGTTTTTT.

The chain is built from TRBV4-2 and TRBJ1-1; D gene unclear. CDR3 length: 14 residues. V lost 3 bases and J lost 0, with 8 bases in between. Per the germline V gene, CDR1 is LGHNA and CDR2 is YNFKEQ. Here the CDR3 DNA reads TGTGCCAGCAGCCAGACGAGCCTGAACACTGAAGCTTTCTTT. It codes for CASSQTSLNTEAFF.

CDR3 coding DNA: TGCGCCAGCAGCTCGACTAGCGGGGCTAACAATGAGCAGTTCTTC. It translates to CASSSTSGANNEQFF. This chain connects TRBV5-1 to TRBJ2-1; 11 positions agree with TRBD2. Germline trimming cut 3 bases from V and 5 bases from J; bases unmatched to any gene: 4. Germline-derived CDR1 and CDR2 are SGHRS and YFSETQ. This CDR3 is 15 amino acids long.

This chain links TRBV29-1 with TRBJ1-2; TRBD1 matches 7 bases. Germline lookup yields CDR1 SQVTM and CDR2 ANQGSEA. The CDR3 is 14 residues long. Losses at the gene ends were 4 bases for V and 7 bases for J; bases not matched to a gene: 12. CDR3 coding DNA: TGCAGCGTTGCGGGACAGCTCTCTGGGGTTGGCTACACCTTC. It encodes CSVAGQLSGVGYTF.

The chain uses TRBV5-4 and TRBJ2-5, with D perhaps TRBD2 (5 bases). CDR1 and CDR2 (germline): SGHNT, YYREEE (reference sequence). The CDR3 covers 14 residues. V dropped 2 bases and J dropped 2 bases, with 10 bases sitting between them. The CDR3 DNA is TGTGCCAGCAGCTTACGGACTCCTCAAGAGACCCAGTACTTC. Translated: CASSLRTPQETQYF.

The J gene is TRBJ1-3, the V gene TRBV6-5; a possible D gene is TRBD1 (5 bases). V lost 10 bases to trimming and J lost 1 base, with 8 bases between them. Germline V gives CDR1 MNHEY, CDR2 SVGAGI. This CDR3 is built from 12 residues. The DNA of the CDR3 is TGTGCCACCCGGGGGTCTGGAAACACCATATATTTT. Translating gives CATRGSGNTIYF.

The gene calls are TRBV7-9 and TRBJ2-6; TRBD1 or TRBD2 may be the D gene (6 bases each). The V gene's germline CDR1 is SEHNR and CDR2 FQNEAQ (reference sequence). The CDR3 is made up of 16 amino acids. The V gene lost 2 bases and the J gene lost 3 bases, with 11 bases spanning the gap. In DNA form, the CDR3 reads TGTGCCAGCAGCTTAATGGGGGGCAGTGGGGCCAACGTCCTGACTTTC. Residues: CASSLMGGSGANVLTF.

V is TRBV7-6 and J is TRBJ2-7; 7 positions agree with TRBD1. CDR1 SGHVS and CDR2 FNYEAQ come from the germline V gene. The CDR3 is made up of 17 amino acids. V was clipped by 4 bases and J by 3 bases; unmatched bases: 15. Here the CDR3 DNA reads TGTGCCAGCAGCTCTAGGGGGAACGGACAGGCTTTCTACGAGCAGTACTTC. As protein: CASSSRGNGQAFYEQYF. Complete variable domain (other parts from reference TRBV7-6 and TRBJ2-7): GAGVSQSPRYKVTKRGQDVALRCDPISGHVSLYWYRQALGQGPEFLTYFNYEAQQDKSGLPNDRFSAERPEGSISTLTIQRTEQRDSAMYRCASSSRGNGQAFYEQYFGPGTRLTVT.

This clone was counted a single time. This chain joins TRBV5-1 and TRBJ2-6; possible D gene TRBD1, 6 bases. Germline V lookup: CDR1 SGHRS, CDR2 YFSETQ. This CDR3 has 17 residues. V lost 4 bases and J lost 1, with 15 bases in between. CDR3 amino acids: CASSASPQGSGANVLTF. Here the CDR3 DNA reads TGCGCCAGCAGCGCTTCACCCCAGGGGTCTGGGGCCAACGTCCTGACTTTC. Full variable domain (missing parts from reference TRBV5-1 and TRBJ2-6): KAGVTQTPRYLIKTRGQQVTLSCSPISGHRSVSWYQQTPGQGLQFLFEYFSETQRNKGNFPGRFSGRQFSNSRSEMNVSTLELGDSALYLCASSASPQGSGANVLTFGAGSRLTVL.

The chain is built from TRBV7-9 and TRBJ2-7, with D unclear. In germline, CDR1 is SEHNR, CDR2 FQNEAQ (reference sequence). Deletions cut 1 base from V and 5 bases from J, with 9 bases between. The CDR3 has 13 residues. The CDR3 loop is CASSLDVQHEQYF. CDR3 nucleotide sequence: TGTGCCAGCAGCTTAGACGTACAGCACGAGCAGTACTTC.

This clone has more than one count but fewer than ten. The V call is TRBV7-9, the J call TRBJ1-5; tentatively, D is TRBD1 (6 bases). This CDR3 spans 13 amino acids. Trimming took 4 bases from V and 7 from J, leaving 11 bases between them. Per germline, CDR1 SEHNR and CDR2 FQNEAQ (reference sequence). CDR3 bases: TGTGCCAGCAGCTATACGGGGGCCCAGCCCCAGCATTTT. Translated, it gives CASSYTGAQPQHF. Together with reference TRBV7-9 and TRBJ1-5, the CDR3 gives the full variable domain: DTGVSQNPRHKITKRGQNVTFRCDPISEHNRLYWYRQTLGQGPEFLTYFQNEAQLEKSRLLSDRFSAERPKGSFSTLEIQRTEQGDSAMYLCASSYTGAQPQHFGDGTRLSIL.

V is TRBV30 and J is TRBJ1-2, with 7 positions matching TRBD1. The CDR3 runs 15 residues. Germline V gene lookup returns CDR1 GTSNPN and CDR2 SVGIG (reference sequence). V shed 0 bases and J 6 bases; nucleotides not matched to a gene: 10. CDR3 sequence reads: CAWSVLPDRADGYTF. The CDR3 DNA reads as TGTGCCTGGAGTGTTCTACCCGACAGGGCTGATGGCTACACCTTC.

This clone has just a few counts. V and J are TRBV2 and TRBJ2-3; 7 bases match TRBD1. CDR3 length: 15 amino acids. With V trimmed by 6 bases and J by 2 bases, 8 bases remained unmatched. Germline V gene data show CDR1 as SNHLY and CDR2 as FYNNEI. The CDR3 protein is CASSVRQGPTDTQYF. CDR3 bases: TGTGCCAGCAGCGTCCGACAGGGACCCACAGATACGCAGTATTTT.

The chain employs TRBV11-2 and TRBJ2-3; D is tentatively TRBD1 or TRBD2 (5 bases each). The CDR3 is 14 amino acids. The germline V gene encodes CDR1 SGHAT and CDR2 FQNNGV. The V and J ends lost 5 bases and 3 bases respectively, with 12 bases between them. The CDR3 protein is CASSLQWGTDTQYF. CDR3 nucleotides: TGTGCCAGCAGCCTTCAATGGGGGACAGATACGCAGTATTTT.

Here the CDR3 reads CSTQTGADYGYTF. The CDR3 nucleotides read TGCAGCACACAGACCGGAGCGGACTATGGCTACACCTTC. The rearrangement joins TRBV29-1 to TRBJ1-2; D ambiguous. The CDR3 consists of 13 residues. V lost 8 bases, J lost 3 bases, and 16 bases lay in between. Germline-derived CDR1 and CDR2 are SQVTM and ANQGSEA. The variable domain in full, with the rest retrieved from reference TRBV29-1 and TRBJ1-2, is SAVISQKPSRDICQRGTSLTIQCQVDSQVTMMFWYRQQPGQSLTLIATANQGSEATYESGFVIDKFPISRPNLTFSTLTVSNMSPEDSSIYLCSTQTGADYGYTFGSGTRLTVV.

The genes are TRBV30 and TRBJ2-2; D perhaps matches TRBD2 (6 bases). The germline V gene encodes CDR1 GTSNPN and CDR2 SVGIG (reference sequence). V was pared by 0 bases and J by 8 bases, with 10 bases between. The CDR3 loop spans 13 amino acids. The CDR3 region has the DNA TGTGCCTGGAGTGTACGCGGGGTAGGGGAGCTGTTTTTT. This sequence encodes CAWSVRGVGELFF.

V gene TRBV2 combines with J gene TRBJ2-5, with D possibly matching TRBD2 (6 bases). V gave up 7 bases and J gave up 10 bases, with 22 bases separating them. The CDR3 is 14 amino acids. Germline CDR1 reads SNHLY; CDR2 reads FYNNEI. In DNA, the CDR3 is TGTGCCAGCAACTTGGGACTTGGTGATCGGAGCCAGTACTTC. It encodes CASNLGLGDRSQYF.

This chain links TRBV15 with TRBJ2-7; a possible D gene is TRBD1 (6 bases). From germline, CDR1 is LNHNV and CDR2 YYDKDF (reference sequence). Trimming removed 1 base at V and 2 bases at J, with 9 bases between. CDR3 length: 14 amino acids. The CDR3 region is CATSRVTGPYEQYF. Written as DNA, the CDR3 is TGTGCCACCAGCAGAGTCACAGGGCCCTACGAGCAGTACTTC. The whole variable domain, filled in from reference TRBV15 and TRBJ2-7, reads DAMVIQNPRYQVTQFGKPVTLSCSQTLNHNVMYWYQQKSSQAPKLLFHYYDKDFNNEADTPDNFQSRRPNTSFCFLDIRSPGLGDTAMYLCATSRVTGPYEQYFGPGTRLTVT.

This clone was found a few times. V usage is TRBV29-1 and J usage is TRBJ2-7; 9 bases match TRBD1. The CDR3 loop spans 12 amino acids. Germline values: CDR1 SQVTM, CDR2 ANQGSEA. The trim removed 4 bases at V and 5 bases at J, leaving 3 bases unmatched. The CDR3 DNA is TGCAGCGTTGCCCGGGACAGGGACGAGCAGTACTTC. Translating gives CSVARDRDEQYF.

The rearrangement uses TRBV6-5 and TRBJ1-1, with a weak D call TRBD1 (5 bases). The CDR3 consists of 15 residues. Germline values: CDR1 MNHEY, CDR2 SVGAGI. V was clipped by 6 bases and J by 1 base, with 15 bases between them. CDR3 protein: CASSIQRGGNTEAFF. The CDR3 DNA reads TGTGCCAGCAGCATTCAGAGGGGAGGGAACACTGAAGCTTTCTTT.

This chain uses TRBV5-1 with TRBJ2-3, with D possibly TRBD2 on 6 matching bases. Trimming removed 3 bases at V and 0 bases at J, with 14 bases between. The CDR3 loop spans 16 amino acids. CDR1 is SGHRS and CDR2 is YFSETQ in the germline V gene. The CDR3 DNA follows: TGCGCCAGCAGCTCGCGGATCGCGGGGAGCACAGATACGCAGTATTTT. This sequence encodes CASSSRIAGSTDTQYF.

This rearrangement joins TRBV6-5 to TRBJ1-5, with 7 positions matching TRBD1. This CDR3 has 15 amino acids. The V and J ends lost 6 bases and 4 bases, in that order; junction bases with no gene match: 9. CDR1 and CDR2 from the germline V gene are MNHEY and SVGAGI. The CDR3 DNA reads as TGTGCCAGCAGCCCAACAGGGGTAAGGAATCAGCCCCAGCATTTT. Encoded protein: CASSPTGVRNQPQHF.

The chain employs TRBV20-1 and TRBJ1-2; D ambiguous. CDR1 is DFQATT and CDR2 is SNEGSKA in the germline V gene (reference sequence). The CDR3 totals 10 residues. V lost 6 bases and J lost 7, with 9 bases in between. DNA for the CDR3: TGCAGTGCCGTGGCGGGTGGCTACACCTTC. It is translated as CSAVAGGYTF.

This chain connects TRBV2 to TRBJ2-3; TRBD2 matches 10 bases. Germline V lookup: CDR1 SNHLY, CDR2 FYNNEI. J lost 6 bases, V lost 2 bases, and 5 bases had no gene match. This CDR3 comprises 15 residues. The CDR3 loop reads CASSELAGVVDTQYF. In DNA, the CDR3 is TGTGCCAGCAGTGAACTAGCGGGGGTTGTCGATACGCAGTATTTT.

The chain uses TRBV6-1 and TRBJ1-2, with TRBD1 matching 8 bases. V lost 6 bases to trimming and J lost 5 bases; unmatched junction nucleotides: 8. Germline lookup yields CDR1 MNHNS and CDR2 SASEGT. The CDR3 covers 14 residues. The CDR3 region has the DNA TGTGCCAGCAGGGGCCCGGACAGGGTGTATGGCTACACCTTC. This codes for CASRGPDRVYGYTF.

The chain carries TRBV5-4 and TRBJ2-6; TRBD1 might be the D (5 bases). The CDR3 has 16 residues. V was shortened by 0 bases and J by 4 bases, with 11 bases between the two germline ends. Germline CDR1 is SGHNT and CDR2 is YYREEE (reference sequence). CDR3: CASSLGWQGGANVLTF. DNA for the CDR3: TGTGCCAGCAGCTTGGGGTGGCAGGGAGGGGCCAACGTCCTGACTTTC.